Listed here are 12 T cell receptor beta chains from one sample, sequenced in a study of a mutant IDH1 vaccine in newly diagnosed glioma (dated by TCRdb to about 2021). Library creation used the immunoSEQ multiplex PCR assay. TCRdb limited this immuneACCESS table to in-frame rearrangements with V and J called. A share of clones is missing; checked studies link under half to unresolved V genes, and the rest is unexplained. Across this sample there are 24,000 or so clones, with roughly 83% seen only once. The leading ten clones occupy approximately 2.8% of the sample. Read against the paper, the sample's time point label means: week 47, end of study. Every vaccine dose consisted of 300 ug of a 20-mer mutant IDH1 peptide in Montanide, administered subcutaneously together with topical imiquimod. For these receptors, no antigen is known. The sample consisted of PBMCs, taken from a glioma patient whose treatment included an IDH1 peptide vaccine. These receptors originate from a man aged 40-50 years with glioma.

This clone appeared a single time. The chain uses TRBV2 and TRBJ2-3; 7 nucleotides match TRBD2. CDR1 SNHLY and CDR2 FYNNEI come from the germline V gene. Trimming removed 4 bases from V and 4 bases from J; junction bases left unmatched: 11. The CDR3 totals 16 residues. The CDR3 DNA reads TGTGCCAGCAGTGGAGGCGGGAGTAGATGGGCAGATACGCAGTATTTT. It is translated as CASSGGGSRWADTQYF.

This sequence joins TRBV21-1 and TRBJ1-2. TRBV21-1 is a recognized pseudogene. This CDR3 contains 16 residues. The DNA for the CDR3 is TGTGCCAGCACCAACGGTGGGGATACTCCTAACTATGGCTACACCTTC. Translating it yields CASTNGGDTPNYGYTF.

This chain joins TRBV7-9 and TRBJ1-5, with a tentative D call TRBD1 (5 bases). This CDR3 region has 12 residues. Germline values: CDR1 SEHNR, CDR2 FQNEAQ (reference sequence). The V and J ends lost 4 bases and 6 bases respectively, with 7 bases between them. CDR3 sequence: CASSSGGQPQHF. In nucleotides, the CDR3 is TGTGCCAGCAGCTCCGGGGGTCAGCCCCAGCATTTT.

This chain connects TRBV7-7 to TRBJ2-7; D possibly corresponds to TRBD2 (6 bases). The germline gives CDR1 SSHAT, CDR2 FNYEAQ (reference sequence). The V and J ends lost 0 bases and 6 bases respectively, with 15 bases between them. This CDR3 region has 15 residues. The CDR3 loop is CASSLALGGPGEQYF. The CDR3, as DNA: TGTGCCAGCAGCTTAGCGCTCGGGGGACCCGGCGAGCAGTACTTC.

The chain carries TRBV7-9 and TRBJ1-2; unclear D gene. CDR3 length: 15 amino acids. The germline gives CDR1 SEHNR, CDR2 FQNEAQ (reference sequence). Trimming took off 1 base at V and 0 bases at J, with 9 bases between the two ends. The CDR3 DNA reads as TGTGCCAGCAGCTTAGGCGGCTCTACTAACTATGGCTACACCTTC. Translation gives CASSLGGSTNYGYTF. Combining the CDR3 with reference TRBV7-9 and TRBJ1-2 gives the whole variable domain DTGVSQNPRHKITKRGQNVTFRCDPISEHNRLYWYRQTLGQGPEFLTYFQNEAQLEKSRLLSDRFSAERPKGSFSTLEIQRTEQGDSAMYLCASSLGGSTNYGYTFGSGTRLTVV.

CDR3 protein: CASWIGFRSGHLGHQYF. The DNA of the CDR3 is TGTGCCAGCTGGATAGGATTTCGGTCAGGGCACCTGGGTCACCAGTACTTC. The chain links TRBV2 to TRBJ2-7, with a possible D match to TRBD1 (5 bases). CDR1 is SNHLY and CDR2 is FYNNEI in the germline V gene. The CDR3 is 17 residues long. Trimming took off 8 bases at V and 10 bases at J, with 33 bases between the two ends.

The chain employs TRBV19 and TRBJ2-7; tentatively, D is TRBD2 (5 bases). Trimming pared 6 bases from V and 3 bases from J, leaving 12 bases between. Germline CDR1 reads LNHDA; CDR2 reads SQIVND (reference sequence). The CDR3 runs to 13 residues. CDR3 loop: CASRRGSGYEQYF. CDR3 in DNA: TGTGCCAGTAGAAGAGGGAGCGGCTACGAGCAGTACTTC.

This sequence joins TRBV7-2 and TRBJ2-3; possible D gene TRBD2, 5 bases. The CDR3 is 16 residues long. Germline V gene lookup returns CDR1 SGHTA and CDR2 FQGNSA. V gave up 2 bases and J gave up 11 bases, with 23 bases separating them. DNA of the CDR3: TGTGCCAGCAGCTTAAGTCAAAAGAGAGCTGCGGGCGAGCAGTATTTT. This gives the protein CASSLSQKRAAGEQYF.

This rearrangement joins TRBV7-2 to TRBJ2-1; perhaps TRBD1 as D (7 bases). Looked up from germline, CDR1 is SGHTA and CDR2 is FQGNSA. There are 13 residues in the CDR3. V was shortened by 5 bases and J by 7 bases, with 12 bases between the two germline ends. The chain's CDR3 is CASSPQGGNEQFF. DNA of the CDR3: TGTGCCAGCAGCCCTCAGGGGGGTAATGAGCAGTTCTTC. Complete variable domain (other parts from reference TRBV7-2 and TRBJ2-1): GAGVSQSPSNKVTEKGKDVELRCDPISGHTALYWYRQSLGQGLEFLIYFQGNSAPDKSGLPSDRFSAERTGGSVSTLTIQRTQQEDSAVYLCASSPQGGNEQFFGPGTRLTVL.

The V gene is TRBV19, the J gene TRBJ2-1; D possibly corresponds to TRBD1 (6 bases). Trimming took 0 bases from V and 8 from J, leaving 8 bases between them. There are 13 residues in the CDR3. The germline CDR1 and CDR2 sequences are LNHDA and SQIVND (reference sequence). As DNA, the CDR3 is TGTGCCAGTAGTATAGACAGGGGAGATGAGCAGTTCTTC. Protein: CASSIDRGDEQFF.

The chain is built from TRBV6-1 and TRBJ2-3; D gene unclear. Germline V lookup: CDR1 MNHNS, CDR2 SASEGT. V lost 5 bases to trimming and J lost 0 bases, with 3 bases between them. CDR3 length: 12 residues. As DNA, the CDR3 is TGTGCCAGCAGTTTTAGCACAGATACGCAGTATTTT. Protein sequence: CASSFSTDTQYF.

The CDR3 bases are TGTGCCAGCAGCCGGACAGGGGGCTATACGCAGTATTTT. As protein: CASSRTGGYTQYF. The chain recombines TRBV7-3 with TRBJ2-3, with 11 nucleotides matching TRBD1. Unmatched junction bases numbered 2, after V lost 5 bases and J lost 7 bases. Germline CDR1 SGHTA, CDR2 FQGTGA. The CDR3 spans 13 residues. Looking up the rest from reference TRBV7-3 and TRBJ2-3 gives the full variable domain: GAGVSQTPSNKVTEKGKYVELRCDPISGHTALYWYRQSLGQGPEFLIYFQGTGAADDSGLPNDRFFAVRPEGSVSTLKIQRTERGDSAVYLCASSRTGGYTQYFGPGTRLTVL.